The sequence of this T cell receptor beta chain was determined in a study of blood T cell repertoires in COVID-19. This clone has only a few counts. TCRdb's table, derived via immunoSEQ multiplex PCR, lists solely in-frame clones and lacks some. The table has 150,000 to 200,000 clones, more than 75% seen once; the top ten hold about a sixth. The age range of participants was about 18 to 95 years, with residence in roughly 25 US areas. This sequence originates from a woman in her forties or fifties with acute COVID-19. Sequences were obtained from PBMCs or T cells enriched from blood (not recorded which).

CDR3 in DNA: TGTGCCAGCAGCCAAGGAGGGGCCGCCTATAATTCACCCCTCCACTTT. Encoded protein: CASSQGGAAYNSPLHF. The chain links TRBV11-1 to TRBJ1-6; D possibly corresponds to TRBD1 (5 bases). V shed 5 bases and J shed 2 bases, with 13 bases lying between them. This CDR3 has 16 amino acids. Germline CDR1 is SGHAT and CDR2 is FQDESV (reference sequence).